This TCR beta chain was sequenced in a study of blood T cells in healthy people across ages. Primed by a sample-barcoded 5' primer and a J-beta primer mix, a second PCR proceeded for roughly 7 to 11 cycles. TCRdb re-derived calls from the 5' RACE reads in MiXCR, one entry per CDR3 protein. The sample holds 1.5 million or so distinct CDR3 sequences, roughly 43% seen once. CDR3 length: 13 residues. Germline V gene lookup returns CDR1 LGHDT and CDR2 YNNKEL (reference sequence). J was trimmed by 6 bases and V by 2 bases; bases with no gene match: 2. This clonotype was counted only a few times. Its target is unknown. General study points: Correlation between TCR beta diversity and naive T cell percentage was strong. No one knew whether donors had CMV, which possibly confounded expanded clonotype changes.

V is TRBV3-1 and J is TRBJ1-1, with 8 bases that match TRBD1. The clonotype was recovered from a woman aged 18-29 years in good health. Material: blood. This CDR3 reads CASSQRDRPEAFF. CDR3 nucleotide sequence: TGTGCCAGCAGCCAACGGGACAGGCCTGAAGCTTTCTTT.